The 20 T cell receptor beta chains below come from one sample, sequenced in a study of PD-1 blockade in mismatch repair-deficient tumors (dated by TCRdb to 2017 to 2019). The library was made by the immunoSEQ multiplex PCR assay. This is the immuneACCESS table as TCRdb keeps it, with only in-frame sequences that have V and J called. A part of the clones is gone; compared with another copy, unresolved V genes explain less than half, and the rest is unexplained. The sample yields tens of thousands of clones; more than 80% were counted once. The ten largest make up around 21% of the sample. The time point label on this specimen signifies: peripheral blood 12 weeks after first pembrolizumab dose. The specimen was peripheral blood, collected 12 weeks after starting pembrolizumab. These receptors all stem from an adult with mismatch repair-deficient cancer.

V gene TRBV5-4 combines with J gene TRBJ1-2; D perhaps matches TRBD1 (5 bases). Per the germline V gene, CDR1 is SGHNT and CDR2 is YYREEE (reference sequence). The ends were cut back, 2 bases at V and 11 bases at J, with 16 bases in the middle. The CDR3 is 13 amino acids. As DNA, the CDR3 is TGTGCCAGCAGCTTCGACCGGGAGGGGCCTTACACCTTC. Translation gives CASSFDREGPYTF.

V gene TRBV10-2 combines with J gene TRBJ2-3, with D possibly called TRBD1 or TRBD2 (5 bases each). The CDR3 sequence is 13 residues long. Per germline, CDR1 WSHSY and CDR2 SAAADI. V lost 8 bases, J lost 1 base, and 10 bases lay in between. Here the CDR3 reads CASRDLGTDTQYF. CDR3 DNA: TGCGCCAGCCGGGACCTGGGCACAGATACGCAGTATTTT.

The chain has TRBV6-1 and TRBJ2-1, with D perhaps TRBD2 (7 bases). The V and J ends lost 1 base and 0 bases respectively, with 13 bases between them. Looked up from germline, CDR1 is MNHNS and CDR2 is SASEGT. This CDR3 comprises 17 residues. The DNA for the CDR3 is TGTGCCAGCAGTGAAGGTGGGGGGGCCAGCTCCTACAATGAGCAGTTCTTC. Protein product: CASSEGGGASSYNEQFF.

The chain uses TRBV7-2 and TRBJ2-3; D is uncertain. CDR1 SGHTA and CDR2 FQGNSA come from the germline V gene. CDR3 size: 13 residues. V lost 1 base and J lost 5, with 7 bases in between. The CDR3 is CASSLGSRDTQYF. For the CDR3, the DNA is TGTGCCAGCAGCTTAGGTTCTCGAGATACGCAGTATTTT.

The chain has TRBV6-4 and TRBJ2-3; TRBD1 aligns across 12 bases. Germline V gene lookup returns CDR1 MRHNA and CDR2 SNTAGT. This CDR3 contains 13 residues. Unmatched junction bases numbered 1, after V lost 8 bases and J lost 4 bases. The DNA for the CDR3 is TGTGCCAGCGGGACAGGGGGCGCAGATACGCAGTATTTT. This codes for CASGTGGADTQYF.

Judged by abundance, this clone is medium-sized (0.01 to 0.1%). The J gene is TRBJ2-7, the V gene TRBV7-9; D gene uncertain. The CDR3 loop spans 11 amino acids. V was shortened by 0 bases and J by 9 bases, with 6 bases between the two germline ends. Germline CDR1 reads SEHNR; CDR2 reads FQNEAQ (reference sequence). This chain's CDR3 is CASSLAQWQYF. In DNA, the CDR3 is TGTGCCAGCAGCTTAGCGCAATGGCAGTACTTC.

This clone qualifies as medium-sized. The chain recombines TRBV5-1 with TRBJ2-5, with D possibly TRBD1 on 6 matching bases. Per the germline V gene, CDR1 is SGHRS and CDR2 is YFSETQ. Trimming cost V 3 bases and J 5 bases, with 11 bases left between them. This CDR3 has 13 amino acids. The CDR3 reads CASSSHRVETQYF. The CDR3 nucleotides are TGCGCCAGCAGCTCTCACAGGGTCGAGACCCAGTACTTC.

This chain connects TRBV7-2 to TRBJ2-3; possible D gene TRBD2, 6 bases. Per the germline V gene, CDR1 is SGHTA and CDR2 is FQGNSA. The V end lost 5 bases, the J end lost 1 base, and 13 bases lay between the germline ends. The CDR3 sequence is 15 residues long. The CDR3 region has the DNA TGTGCCAGCAGCCCGAAGGCTAGCGGCACAGATACGCAGTATTTT. It specifies CASSPKASGTDTQYF.

The CDR3 protein is CASSLGQGVLFDGYTF. Here the CDR3 DNA reads TGTGCCAGCAGCTTGGGACAGGGGGTGCTCTTCGATGGCTACACCTTC. The V call is TRBV5-8, the J call TRBJ1-2, with 9 bases lining up with TRBD1. Trimming took 0 bases from V and 6 from J; bases not matched to a gene: 9. The germline gives CDR1 SGHTS, CDR2 YDEGEE. The CDR3 is 16 amino acids.

The chain joins TRBV6-6 to TRBJ2-7; possible D gene TRBD1, 6 bases. The CDR3 is 15 amino acids. V was shortened by 1 base and J by 3 bases, with 13 bases between the two germline ends. CDR1 and CDR2 (germline): MNHNY, SVGAGI (reference sequence). CDR3 DNA: TGTGCCAGCAGTTACTTGCCGGGACACATCTACGAGCAGTACTTC. Its protein is CASSYLPGHIYEQYF.

The CDR3 reads CASSLARTPGLAGLVSYNEQFF. The CDR3 nucleotides read TGTGCCAGCAGCTTAGCGCGGACACCGGGACTAGCGGGTTTGGTCTCCTACAATGAGCAGTTCTTC. The V call is TRBV7-8, the J call TRBJ2-1; 12 nucleotides match TRBD2. V lost 0 bases, J lost 0 bases, and 15 bases stayed unmatched. CDR1 is SGHVS, CDR2 FQNEAQ, per germline. The CDR3 totals 22 residues.

V gene TRBV19 combines with J gene TRBJ2-1; no definite D call. This CDR3 region has 13 residues. V was clipped by 5 bases and J by 7 bases, with 12 bases between them. The germline V gene encodes CDR1 LNHDA and CDR2 SQIVND (reference sequence). The CDR3 bases are TGTGCCAGTAGTTCTTATTTAGGGAATGAGCAGTTCTTC. It is translated as CASSSYLGNEQFF.

This clone turned up a few times. The chain carries TRBV10-3 and TRBJ1-3; weak D call: TRBD1 (5 bases). This CDR3 region has 15 residues. The V end lost 3 bases, the J end lost 1 base, and 10 bases lay between the germline ends. Looked up from germline, CDR1 is ENHRY and CDR2 is SYGVKD. This CDR3 is CAISEGADSGNTIYF. The CDR3 DNA reads TGTGCCATCAGTGAAGGGGCCGATTCTGGAAACACCATATATTTT.

This clone is medium-sized within its sample. Compared with germline, one end of the junction differs, possibly owing to a read error. This rearrangement joins TRBV7-7 to TRBJ2-2; TRBD2 might be the D (6 bases). The length of the CDR3 is 15 residues. Germline-derived CDR1 and CDR2 are SSHAT and FNYEAQ (reference sequence). The DNA of the CDR3 is TGTGCTAGCAGCCCCAGTTACGGGGGCACCGGGGAGCTGTTTTTT. Translated: CASSPSYGGTGELFF.

The chain employs TRBV15 and TRBJ2-5; TRBD2 is a possible D gene (5 bases). Germline CDR1 LNHNV, CDR2 YYDKDF (reference sequence). The CDR3 length is 14 residues. The V gene lost 0 bases and the J gene lost 5 bases, with 10 bases spanning the gap. The chain's CDR3 is CATSRDTGVETQYF. In DNA, the CDR3 is TGTGCCACCAGCAGAGATACCGGGGTGGAGACCCAGTACTTC.

This chain uses TRBV5-1 with TRBJ2-3; D unclear. The CDR3 is 13 residues long. Trimming stripped 2 bases from V and 2 bases from J, with 6 bases between. Germline V lookup: CDR1 SGHRS, CDR2 YFSETQ. The CDR3 protein is CASSFGDTDTQYF. The DNA of the CDR3 is TGCGCCAGCAGCTTTGGGGACACAGATACGCAGTATTTT.

The gene calls are TRBV5-1 and TRBJ1-1; possibly TRBD1 for D (5 bases). Trimming removed 5 bases at V and 4 bases at J, with 12 bases between. CDR3 length equals 13 residues. CDR1 and CDR2 (germline): SGHRS, YFSETQ. The CDR3 loop reads CASRSRVGTEAFF. The CDR3 coding sequence is TGCGCCAGCAGGTCCAGGGTGGGCACTGAAGCTTTCTTT.

The CDR3 nucleotides read TGTGCCAGCAGCTTACCCGGGGAGCTGTTTTTT. It encodes CASSLPGELFF. The chain links TRBV7-2 to TRBJ2-2, with D unresolved. The CDR3 is made up of 11 amino acids. From germline, CDR1 is SGHTA and CDR2 FQGNSA. V shed 2 bases and J shed 6 bases, with 1 base lying between them.

The chain carries TRBV14 and TRBJ1-5; D may be TRBD1 (5 bases). Germline loops: CDR1 SGHDN, CDR2 FVKESK. The CDR3 spans 16 residues. The V and J ends lost 4 bases and 5 bases respectively, with 18 bases between them. CDR3 amino acids: CASSPVNSGRHQPQHF. In DNA form, the CDR3 reads TGTGCCAGCAGCCCAGTAAATTCGGGGCGGCATCAGCCCCAGCATTTT.

The CDR3 spells CASSLAQAPNYGYTF. CDR3 sequence (DNA): TGTGCCAGCAGCTTAGCTCAGGCTCCTAACTATGGCTACACCTTC. V is TRBV5-6 and J is TRBJ1-2; D gene unclear. Trimming took 2 bases from V and 0 from J, leaving 11 bases between them. This CDR3 comprises 15 residues. From germline, CDR1 is SGHDT and CDR2 YYEEEE.